This T cell receptor beta chain was captured in a study of cytomegalovirus exposure and HLA in healthy donors. The primer mix had 60 Vbeta and 13 Jbeta primers. Using immunoSEQ multiplex PCR, the repertoire was profiled, and TCRdb retains in-frame clones only, with some absent. Of roughly 130,000 clones in the sample, 80% were seen once. The specimen was PBMCs. This receptor was obtained from a man aged 30 to 45 in good health and CMV-seronegative.

CDR3 DNA: TGCGCCAGCAGCTTGGCCGGTGGGACAGGGGAGGGGTTGAACACTGAAGCTTTCTTT. It is translated as CASSLAGGTGEGLNTEAFF. The chain uses TRBV5-1 and TRBJ1-1; 10 bases are a match to TRBD1. Germline-derived CDR1 and CDR2 are SGHRS and YFSETQ. V shed 0 bases, J shed 0 bases, and the junction held 11 bases outside the gene matches. This CDR3 contains 19 residues.